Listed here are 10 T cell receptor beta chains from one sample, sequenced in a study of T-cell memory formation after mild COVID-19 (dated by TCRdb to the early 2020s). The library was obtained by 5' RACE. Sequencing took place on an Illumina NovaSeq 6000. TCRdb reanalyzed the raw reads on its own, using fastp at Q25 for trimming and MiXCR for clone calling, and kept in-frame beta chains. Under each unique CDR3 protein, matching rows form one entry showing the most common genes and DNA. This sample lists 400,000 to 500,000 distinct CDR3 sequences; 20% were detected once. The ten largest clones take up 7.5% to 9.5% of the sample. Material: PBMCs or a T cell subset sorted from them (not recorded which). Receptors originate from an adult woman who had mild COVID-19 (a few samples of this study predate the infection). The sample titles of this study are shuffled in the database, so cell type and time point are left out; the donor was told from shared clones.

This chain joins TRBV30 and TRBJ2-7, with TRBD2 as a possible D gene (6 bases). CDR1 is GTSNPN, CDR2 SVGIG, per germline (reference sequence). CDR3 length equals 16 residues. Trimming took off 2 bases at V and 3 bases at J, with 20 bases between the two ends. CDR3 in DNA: TGTGCCTGGAGTTTCAGCCCAGCGGGCGAAAACTACGAGCAGTACTTC. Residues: CAWSFSPAGENYEQYF.

The CDR3 nucleotides read TGCGCCAGCAGCTTGGTGAGCTTGTCCTATGGCTACACCTTC. Its protein is CASSLVSLSYGYTF. This rearrangement joins TRBV5-1 to TRBJ1-2; D is undetermined. With 0 bases removed from V and 4 bases from J, the gap between germline ends came to 10 bases. The germline CDR1 and CDR2 sequences are SGHRS and YFSETQ. The CDR3 length is 14 residues.

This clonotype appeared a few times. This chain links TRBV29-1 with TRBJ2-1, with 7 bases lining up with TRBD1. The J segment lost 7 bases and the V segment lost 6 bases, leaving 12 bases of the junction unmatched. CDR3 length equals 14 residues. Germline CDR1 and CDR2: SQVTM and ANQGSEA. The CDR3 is CSVVSRGRANEQFF. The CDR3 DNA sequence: TGCAGCGTAGTTAGTAGGGGGCGGGCAAATGAGCAGTTCTTC.

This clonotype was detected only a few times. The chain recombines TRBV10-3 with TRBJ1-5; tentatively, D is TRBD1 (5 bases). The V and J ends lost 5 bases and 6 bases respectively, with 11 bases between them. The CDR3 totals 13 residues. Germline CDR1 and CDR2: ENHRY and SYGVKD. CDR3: CAISPGGGQPQHF. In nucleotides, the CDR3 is TGTGCCATCAGTCCCGGGGGGGGTCAGCCCCAGCATTTT.

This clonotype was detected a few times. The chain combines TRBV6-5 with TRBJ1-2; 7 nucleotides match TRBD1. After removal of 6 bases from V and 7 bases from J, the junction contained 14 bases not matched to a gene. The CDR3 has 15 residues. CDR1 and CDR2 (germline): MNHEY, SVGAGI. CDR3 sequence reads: CASRQRTGELFGYTF. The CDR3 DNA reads TGTGCCAGCAGGCAACGTACAGGGGAGTTATTTGGCTACACCTTC.

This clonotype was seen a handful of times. The CDR3 spells CASSQEGGSTDTQYF. The DNA of the CDR3 is TGTGCCAGCAGCCAAGAGGGGGGAAGCACAGATACGCAGTATTTT. The J gene is TRBJ2-3, the V gene TRBV4-2; tentative D call: TRBD2 (6 bases). The CDR3 has 15 amino acids. From germline, CDR1 is LGHNA and CDR2 YNFKEQ. Trimming pared 0 bases from V and 0 bases from J, leaving 7 bases between.

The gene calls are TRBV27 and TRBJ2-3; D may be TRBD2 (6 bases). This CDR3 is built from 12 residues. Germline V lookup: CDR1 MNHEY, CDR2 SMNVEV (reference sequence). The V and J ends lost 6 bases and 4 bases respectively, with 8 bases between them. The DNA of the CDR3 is TGTGCCAGCAGAAGACTAGCAGATACGCAGTATTTT. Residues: CASRRLADTQYF.

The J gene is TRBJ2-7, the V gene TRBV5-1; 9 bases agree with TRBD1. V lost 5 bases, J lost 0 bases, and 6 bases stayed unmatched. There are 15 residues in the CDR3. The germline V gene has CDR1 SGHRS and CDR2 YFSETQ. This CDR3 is CASRHGTGSSYEQYF. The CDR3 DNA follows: TGCGCCAGCAGACACGGGACAGGGTCCTCCTACGAGCAGTACTTC.

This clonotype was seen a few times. The CDR3 DNA sequence: TGTGCCATAACCAACACCGGGGAGCTGTTTTTT. Amino acid sequence: CAITNTGELFF. The rearrangement joins TRBV7-2 to TRBJ2-2; D is unclear. Germline CDR1 reads SGHTA; CDR2 reads FQGNSA. V lost 10 bases and J lost 2, with 5 bases in between. CDR3 size: 11 residues. Complete variable domain (other parts from reference TRBV7-2 and TRBJ2-2): GAGVSQSPSNKVTEKGKDVELRCDPISGHTALYWYRQSLGQGLEFLIYFQGNSAPDKSGLPSDRFSAERTGGSVSTLTIQRTQQEDSAVYLCAITNTGELFFGEGSRLTVL.

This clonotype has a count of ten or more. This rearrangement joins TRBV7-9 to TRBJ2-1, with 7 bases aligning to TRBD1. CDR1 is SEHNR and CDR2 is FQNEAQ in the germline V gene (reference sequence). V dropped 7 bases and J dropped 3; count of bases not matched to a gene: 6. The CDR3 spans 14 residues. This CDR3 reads CASTYGDSYNEQFF. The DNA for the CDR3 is TGTGCCAGCACCTACGGGGACAGCTACAATGAGCAGTTCTTC.